The clone carrying this TCR beta chain has a handful of counts. Its antigen is as yet unknown. This sample stems from a study of radiotherapy plus CTLA-4 blockade in lung cancer. The CDR3 is 15 amino acids. Deletions cut 0 bases from V and 5 bases from J, with 13 bases between. Germline-derived CDR1 and CDR2 are MNHEY and SVGAGI. Study-wide results and limits: Clones of tumor-derived TCRs expanded in blood after radiotherapy plus ipilimumab.

TCRdb's table, derived via immunoSEQ multiplex PCR, lists solely in-frame clones and lacks some. The data contain approximately 83,000 clones, around 81% of them seen just once; the ten biggest clones take up under 4.5%. The sample in question was peripheral blood, obtained from a patient treated with radiotherapy plus ipilimumab. The TCR comes from a human donor with non-small cell lung cancer who had a partial response to radiotherapy plus ipilimumab. Some clones in this sample may be carry-over from other donors' samples. V and J are TRBV6-5 and TRBJ1-2; tentatively, D is TRBD1 (5 bases). Here the CDR3 reads CASSYSAGKGYGYTF. The CDR3 nucleotides read TGTGCCAGCAGTTACTCGGCAGGGAAGGGTTATGGCTACACCTTC.